This entry describes one TCR beta chain. The target of this receptor is not known. No quality values exist for individual bases; no much larger clone is one base distant. The data are from a study of T cell responses to AZD1222 COVID-19 vaccine (dated by TCRdb to about 2021). Notes on the research overall: AZD1222 recipients whose second dose came at about 4 weeks and those whose second dose came at about 12 weeks were combined into one group, since spike-specific TCR depth and breadth did not differ between the two schedules. Trial participants were enrolled by age into subgroups of 18-55, 56-69 and 70-plus years, and roughly 150, 30 and 60 TCR-sequenced participants, respectively, were included in these subgroups. TCR sequencing was performed for over 230 trial participants, of whom 200 to 220 were given two doses of AZD1222 and around 25 were given two doses of MenACWY control vaccine. Broad study findings and their caveats: Epitopes outside the regions mutated in the B.1.351 and B.1.1.7 variants were reportedly recognized by nearly half of the unique spike-specific TCRs. The 56-69-year group was small, and its depth increase did not reach significance, likely because of low power. Vaccine-associated CD4 TCRs spanned the whole spike protein, with dominant responses in regions 160-218 and 743-854. Spike-specific TCR breadth and depth rose significantly after two AZD1222 doses compared with day 0 and with MenACWY recipients. Conclusions about previously exposed vaccinees were limited because only a handful of AZD1222 recipients were SARS-CoV-2 seropositive at baseline. Most participants were white British and females outnumbered males, and the authors suggested that clonal diversity may have been underestimated. No day 14 peak-response samples were available, so repertoires were characterized only after the peak T cell response.

The CDR3 regions of human TCRbeta chains were subjected to immunosequencing. As for the original processing: Repertoire TCRs were checked for matches against a reference library of SARS-CoV-2-specific TCRs that had been generated using the MIRA antigen-specificity platform. Breadth was defined as the fraction of unique TCRs that were SARS-CoV-2-associated. Depth was defined as the fraction of total T cells that were SARS-CoV-2-associated. Each spike-specific TCR was assigned to its reactive spike region and to a CD4 or CD8 class using the MIRA data. Log10-transformed breadth and depth values were compared by one-way ANOVA with Sidak's multiple comparisons tests. This immuneACCESS table, as held by TCRdb, lists in-frame sequences with V and J called but not all clones. Of the missing ones, under half trace to an unresolved V gene in checked studies; the others have no known cause. V, J and clone size are taken as reported in that table, and D and trimming were inferred from the DNA itself. This sample lists over 90,000 clones; 91% were detected once. 35% to 50% of the sample is held by the ten biggest clonotypes.

In the paper's terms, the time point label means: baseline before first vaccination. Vaccinee samples came from UK trials COV001 and COV002, including a single-blind randomized controlled phase 2/3 trial of AZD1222 (ChAdOx1 nCoV-19) in healthy adults. Trial participant PBMC samples were collected at day 0 and day 28 after the second dose for TCRbeta chain sequencing. V sheds 5 bases and J sheds 2 bases, leaving 22 bases between their ends. The CDR3 goes from the cysteine to the phenylalanine over 18 residues. Of all the DNA, just the CDR3 is kept, 54 bases in frame from base 1. The germline V gene supplies CDR1 SGHTA and CDR2 FQGNSA.

The sequences come from peripheral blood, collected on day 0 of AZD1222 vaccination. Recombination joined TRBV7-2 with TRBJ2-1; no confident D gene assignment can be made. The source of this sequence is an adult in good health. The CDR3 protein sequence reads: CASSLTGIPGVAYNEQFF. Read as DNA, the sequence is TGTGCCAGCAGCCTAACCGGCATCCCTGGGGTTGCCTACAATGAGCAGTTCTTC.